The rows below give T cell receptor beta chains drawn from one sample of a study of blood T cell repertoires in COVID-19. Sequencing was performed with immunoSEQ multiplex PCR; in TCRdb, only in-frame clones are kept and a portion is missing. Here the sample spans around 400,000 clones, roughly nine tenths being singletons. Sequenced material: PBMCs or T cells enriched from blood (not recorded which). These TCRs come from a woman aged 40 to 55 who had been exposed to COVID-19. CDR3s include the opening cysteine and the closing phenylalanine or tryptophan. The order of the fields is V gene, J gene, CDR3 length, CDR3 protein.

TRBV29-1	TRBJ2-1	15	CSDLGTLKGGNEQFF
TRBV10-1	TRBJ2-2	15	CASSEYRVGTGELFF
TRBV7-2	TRBJ1-1	15	CASSRRGGVNTEAFF
TRBV7-9	TRBJ2-7	13	CASSFIGTGEQYF
TRBV6-2/TRBV6-3	TRBJ2-7	17	CASSYSRSGTGSYEQYF
TRBV5-1	TRBJ1-1	15	CASSLVDRVVTEAFF
TRBV6-4	TRBJ2-2	15	CASSHTSANTGELFF
TRBV4-1	TRBJ2-7	14	CASSHRDKAYEQYF
TRBV29-1	TRBJ1-2	12	CREMLCICGYTF
TRBV5-4	TRBJ2-1	15	CASSPFGFSYNEQFF
TRBV7-9	TRBJ1-1	14	CASSPDRGRTEAFF
TRBV24-1	TRBJ2-1	16	CATSGSGSSSYNEQFF
TRBV6-2/TRBV6-3	TRBJ2-3	15	CASSAQGGGTDTQYF
TRBV9	TRBJ1-4	18	CASSVHRDRGPGNEKLFF
TRBV19	TRBJ1-5	16	CASSRAGTGQGQPQHF
TRBV9	TRBJ1-1	13	CASRRGANTEAFF
TRBV6-1	TRBJ2-5	15	CASSEWASGRETQYF
TRBV12-3/TRBV12-4	TRBJ1-2	12	CASRWGLHGYTF
TRBV19	TRBJ1-5	14	CASSYENSNQPQHF
TRBV5-1	TRBJ1-2	13	CASSLDPLYGYTF
TRBV5-1	TRBJ2-7	12	CASSLGAGQSYF
TRBV9	TRBJ2-5	15	CASSGSGSIGETQYF
TRBV2	TRBJ1-1	13	CASSGRGYTEAFF
TRBV5-4	TRBJ2-7	14	CASRSFGRGYEQYF
TRBV5-6	TRBJ1-1	14	CASSLGGRDTEAFF
TRBV15	TRBJ1-2	15	CATSYRRQGVYGYTF
TRBV5-1	TRBJ1-2	13	CASSQGTVDGYTF
TRBV15	TRBJ1-1	14	CATSRDSGNTEAFF
TRBV6-4	TRBJ2-3	14	CASSEGGGSDTQYF
TRBV6-5	TRBJ1-5	14	CASSPGGGGQPQHF
TRBV30	TRBJ1-4	16	CAWRQGARDPGEKLFF
TRBV7-9	TRBJ1-2	13	CASSSGEGYGYTF
TRBV19	TRBJ1-6	14	CASRGTSYNSPLHF
TRBV7-3	TRBJ2-1	11	CASSIGDEQFF
TRBV5-1	TRBJ2-1	15	CASSLTSGGYNEQFF
TRBV27	TRBJ1-3	15	CASSSHRARGNTIYF
TRBV5-1	TRBJ2-3	16	CASSLGGRSTTDTQYF
TRBV19	TRBJ1-6	16	CASSIGGPGGHSPLHF
TRBV12-5	TRBJ2-1	18	CASGLAMKSGASYNEQFF
TRBV5-1	TRBJ1-1	14	CASSLGAQSTEAFF
TRBV12-3/TRBV12-4	TRBJ1-1	13	CASSIYRGFEAFF
TRBV4-3	TRBJ2-2	19	CASSQGLLRQGLKTGELFF
TRBV7-3	TRBJ2-1	15	CASSFTSGSGNEQFF
TRBV3-1/TRBV3-2	TRBJ2-3	14	CASSRLDVADTQYF
TRBV19	TRBJ1-1	13	CASSQKKQGRAFF
TRBV2	TRBJ2-1	15	CASTGGRGTYNEQFF
TRBV11-2	TRBJ2-7	13	CASSLDRGYEQYF
TRBV5-4	TRBJ2-1	15	CASSLGQAIVNEQFF
TRBV6-6	TRBJ1-1	15	CASNKPGQGYTEAFF